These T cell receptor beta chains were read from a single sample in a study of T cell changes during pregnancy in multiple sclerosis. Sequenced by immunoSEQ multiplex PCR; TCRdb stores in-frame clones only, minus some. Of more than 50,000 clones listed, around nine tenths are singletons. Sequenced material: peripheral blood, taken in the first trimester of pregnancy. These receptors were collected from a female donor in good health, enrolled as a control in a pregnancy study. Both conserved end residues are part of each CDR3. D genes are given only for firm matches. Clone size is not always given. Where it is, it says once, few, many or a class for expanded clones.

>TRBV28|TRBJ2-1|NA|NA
TGTGCCAGCAGCTCCCCTAGGCCAAAATTGAACAATGAGCAGTTCTTC
CASSSPRPKLNNEQFF
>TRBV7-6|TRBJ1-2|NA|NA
TGTGCCAGCAGCTCCGCGGGGGGCGGTGGCTACACCTTC
CASSSAGGGGYTF
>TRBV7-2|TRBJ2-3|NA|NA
TGTGCCAGCACTACGGGCACAGATACGCAGTATTTT
CASTTGTDTQYF
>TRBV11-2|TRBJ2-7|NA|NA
TGTGCCAGCAGCTTAGTGGAGGGGGCGACCTTCTACGAGCAGTACTTC
CASSLVEGATFYEQYF
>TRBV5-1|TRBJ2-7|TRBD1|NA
TGCGCCAGCAGCTTGGGACAGGGGGGCTACGAGCAGTACTTC
CASSLGQGGYEQYF
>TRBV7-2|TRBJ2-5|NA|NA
TGTGCCAGCAGCTACGACAGAAAAGAGACCCAGTACTTC
CASSYDRKETQYF
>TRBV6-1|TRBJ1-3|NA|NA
TGTGCCAGCAGTGATCGTTCCCCTCCAAACACCATATATTTT
CASSDRSPPNTIYF
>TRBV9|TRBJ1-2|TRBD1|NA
TGTGCCAGCAGCCGCGGGACAGGGGATGGCTACACCTTC
CASSRGTGDGYTF
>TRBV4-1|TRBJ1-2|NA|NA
TGCGCCAGCAGCCCCATGGACACCCTTCCCCTCGGCTACACCTTC
CASSPMDTLPLGYTF
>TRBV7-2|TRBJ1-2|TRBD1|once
TGTGCCAGCAGCCTCCGGGACAGGGCCGGATACGGCTACACCTTC
CASSLRDRAGYGYTF
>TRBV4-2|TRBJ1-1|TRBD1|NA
TGTGCCAGCAGCTCAGGAGACGGCCAGGGGGAGACTGAAGCTTTCTTT
CASSSGDGQGETEAFF
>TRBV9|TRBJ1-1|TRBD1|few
TGTGCCAGCAGCCCCTGGACAGGAATGAACACTGAAGCTTTCTTT
CASSPWTGMNTEAFF
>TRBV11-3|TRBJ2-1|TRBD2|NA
TGTGCCAGCAGCTTAACTAGCGGGAGGGCCGTTAGCTCCTACAATGAGCAGTTCTTC
CASSLTSGRAVSSYNEQFF
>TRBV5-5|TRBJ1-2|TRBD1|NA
TGTGCCAGCAGCTCGACAGGGGATTATGGCTACACCTTC
CASSSTGDYGYTF
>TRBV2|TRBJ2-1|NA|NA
TGTGCCAGCAGTGTGCAGCGAAATGAGCAGTTCTTC
CASSVQRNEQFF
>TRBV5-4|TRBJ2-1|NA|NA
TGTGCCAGCAGCTTGGTGACAGGTAACAATGAGCAGTTCTTC
CASSLVTGNNEQFF
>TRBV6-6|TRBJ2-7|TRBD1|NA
TGTGCCAGCAGTCGACCGGGACAGGGGTCCTACGAGCAGTACTTC
CASSRPGQGSYEQYF
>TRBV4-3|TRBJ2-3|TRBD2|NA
TGCGCCAGCAGCCAAGGGACTAGCGGGAGAGATACGCAGTATTTT
CASSQGTSGRDTQYF
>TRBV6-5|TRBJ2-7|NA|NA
TGTGCCAGCAGTTACGCGGGGGCGGGAGAGGCTTACGAGCAGTACTTC
CASSYAGAGEAYEQYF
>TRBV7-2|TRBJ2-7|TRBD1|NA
TGTGCCAGCAGCTTACGGGACAGCTACGAGCAGTACTTC
CASSLRDSYEQYF
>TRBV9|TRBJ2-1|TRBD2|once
TGTGCCAGCAGCAAGACTAGCGGGTTTGCCATCAATGAGCAGTTCTTC
CASSKTSGFAINEQFF
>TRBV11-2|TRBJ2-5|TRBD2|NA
TGTGCCAGCACCACCACTAGCGGGGGGGCGGAGACCCAGTACTTC
CASTTTSGGAETQYF
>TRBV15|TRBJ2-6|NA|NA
TGTGCCACCCAAGGAGCGGGTGGGGCCAACGTCCTGACTTTC
CATQGAGGANVLTF
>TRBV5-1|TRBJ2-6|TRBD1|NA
TGCGCCAGCAGCTTGGACCTAGTTGGACAGGGGACCTCTGGGGCCAACGTCCTGACTTTC
CASSLDLVGQGTSGANVLTF
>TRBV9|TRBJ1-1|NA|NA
TGTGCCAGCAGCGTAGGAGGGTGGGACACTTCGAACACTGAAGCTTTCTTT
CASSVGGWDTSNTEAFF
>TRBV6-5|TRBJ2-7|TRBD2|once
TGTGCCAGCAGTCAGCCGGGACTAAGCTACGAGCAGTACTTC
CASSQPGLSYEQYF
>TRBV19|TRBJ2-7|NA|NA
TGTGCCAGTAGTTTTAACCGGTATTCCTACGAGCAGTACTTC
CASSFNRYSYEQYF
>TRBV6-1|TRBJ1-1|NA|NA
TGTGCCAGCAGTGCTTCTGCGGATCGGAACACTGAAGCTTTCTTT
CASSASADRNTEAFF
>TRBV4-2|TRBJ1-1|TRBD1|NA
TGTGCCAGCAGCCAGGGGGACAGGGGGAACACTGAAGCTTTCTTT
CASSQGDRGNTEAFF
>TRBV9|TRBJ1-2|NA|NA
TGTGCCAGCAGCGTAGATGAAGGAGTCTATAACTATGGCTACACCTTC
CASSVDEGVYNYGYTF
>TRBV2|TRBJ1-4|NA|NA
TGTGCCAGCAGTCTTGGTACCGGGTCAATGAGTGTACTGTTTTTT
CASSLGTGSMSVLFF
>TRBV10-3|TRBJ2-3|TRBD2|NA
TGTGCCATCAGCGACGGGACTAGCGGGAGTACAGATACGCAGTATTTT
CAISDGTSGSTDTQYF
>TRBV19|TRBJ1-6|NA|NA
TGTGCCAGTAGTACCCCGGGCGGGGGGCGTCGGCCCCTCCACTTT
CASSTPGGGRRPLHF
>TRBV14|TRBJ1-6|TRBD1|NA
TGTGCCAGCAGCCAGGGACAGAATTCACCCCTCCACTTT
CASSQGQNSPLHF
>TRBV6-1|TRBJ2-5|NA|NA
TGTGCCAGCAGTGAATACTCCCAGTACTTC
CASSEYSQYF
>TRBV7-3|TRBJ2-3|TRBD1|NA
TGTGCCAGCAGCTTAATCTCGGGGGACAGGGGCACAGATACGCAGTATTTT
CASSLISGDRGTDTQYF
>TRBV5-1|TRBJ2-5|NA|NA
TGCGCCAGCCGAGAGGAAGAGACCCAGTACTTC
CASREEETQYF
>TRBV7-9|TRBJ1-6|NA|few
TGTGCCAGCAGCCTTTTGGGCAGCTCCTATAATTCACCCCTCCACTTT
CASSLLGSSYNSPLHF
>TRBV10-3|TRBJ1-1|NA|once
TGTGCCATCAGTGTTCTCGGGAACACTGAAGCTTTCTTT
CAISVLGNTEAFF
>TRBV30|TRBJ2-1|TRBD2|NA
TGTGCCTGGAGTGTAAGGTGGGTTAGCGGGGGGAACGCCTACAATGAGCAGTTCTTC
CAWSVRWVSGGNAYNEQFF
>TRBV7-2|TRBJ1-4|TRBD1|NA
TGTGCCAGCAGACAGGGGGCAGAAGAAAAACTGTTTTTT
CASRQGAEEKLFF
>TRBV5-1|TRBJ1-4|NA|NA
TGCGCCAGCAGCTTTGCCATAAGAAGCGATAAGGCAACTAATGAAAAACTGTTTTTT
CASSFAIRSDKATNEKLFF
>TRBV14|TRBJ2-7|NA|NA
TGTGCCAGCAGCCAAGATTTAGGATCTGACTTCTACGAGCAGTACTTC
CASSQDLGSDFYEQYF
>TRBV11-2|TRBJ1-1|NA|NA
TGTGCCAGCACCCCTGGGGGGGGATGGACTGAAGCTTTCTTT
CASTPGGGWTEAFF